This TCR beta chain is from a study of blood T cell repertoires in COVID-19. Turning to the study itself: The United States, Italy and Spain supplied acute and convalescent COVID-19 samples. In each case, the material was cDNA or gDNA derived from T cells, B-cell-depleted T cells, or PBMCs.

This clone was recorded only once. This CDR3 region has 15 residues. Trimming at V came to 5 bases and at J to 7 bases, leaving 4 bases not matched to a gene. Looked up from germline, CDR1 is SGHVS and CDR2 is FQNEAQ. Using immunoSEQ multiplex PCR, the repertoire was profiled, and TCRdb retains in-frame clones only, with some absent. The table has more than 110,000 clones, 70% to 80% seen once; the top ten hold under 4.5%. Input material: peripheral blood. The receptor was derived from a man in his 60s with acute or convalescent COVID-19. This sequence joins TRBV7-8 and TRBJ2-2; TRBD2 matches at 13 bases. CDR3 sequence reads: CASSPGLAGDGELFF. CDR3 nucleotides: TGTGCCAGCAGCCCCGGACTAGCGGGGGACGGGGAGCTGTTTTTT.